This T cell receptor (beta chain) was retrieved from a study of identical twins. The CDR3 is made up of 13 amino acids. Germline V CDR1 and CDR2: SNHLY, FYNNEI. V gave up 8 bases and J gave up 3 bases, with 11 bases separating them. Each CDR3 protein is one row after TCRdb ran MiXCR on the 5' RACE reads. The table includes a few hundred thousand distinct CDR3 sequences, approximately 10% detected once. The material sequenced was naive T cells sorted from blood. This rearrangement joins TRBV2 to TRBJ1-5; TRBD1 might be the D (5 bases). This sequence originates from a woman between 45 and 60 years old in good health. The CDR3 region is CASLTDSNQPQHF. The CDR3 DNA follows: TGTGCCAGCTTGACAGATTCCAATCAGCCCCAGCATTTT. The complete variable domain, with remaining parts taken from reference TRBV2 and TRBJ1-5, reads EPEVTQTPSHQVTQMGQEVILRCVPISNHLYFYWYRQILGQKVEFLVSFYNNEISEKSEIFDDQFSVERPDGSNFTLKIRSTKLEDSAMYFCASLTDSNQPQHFGDGTRLSIL.